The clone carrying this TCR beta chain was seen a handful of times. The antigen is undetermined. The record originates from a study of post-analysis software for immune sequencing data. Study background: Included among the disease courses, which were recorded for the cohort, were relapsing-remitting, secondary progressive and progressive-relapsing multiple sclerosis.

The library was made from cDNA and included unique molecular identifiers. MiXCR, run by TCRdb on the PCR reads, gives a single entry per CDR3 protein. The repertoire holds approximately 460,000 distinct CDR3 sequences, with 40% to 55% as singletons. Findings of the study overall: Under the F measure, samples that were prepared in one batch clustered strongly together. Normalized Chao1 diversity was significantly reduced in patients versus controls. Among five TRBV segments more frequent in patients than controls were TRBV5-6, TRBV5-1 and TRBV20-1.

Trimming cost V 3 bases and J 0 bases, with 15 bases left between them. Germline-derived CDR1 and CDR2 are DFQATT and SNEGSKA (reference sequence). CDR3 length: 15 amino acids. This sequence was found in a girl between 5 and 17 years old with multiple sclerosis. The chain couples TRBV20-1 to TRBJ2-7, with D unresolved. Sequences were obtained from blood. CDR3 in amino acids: CSASIYTPISYEQYF. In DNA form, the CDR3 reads TGCAGTGCTAGTATTTATACGCCGATCTCCTACGAGCAGTACTTC.